Reported below is one T cell receptor beta chain. Its cognate antigen is unknown. This CDR3 region has 15 residues. Germline V CDR1 and CDR2: SGHVT, SQSDAQ. With 5 bases removed from V and 6 bases from J, the gap between germline ends came to 17 bases. The sample belongs to a study of T cell repertoires in cytomegalovirus infection. Study overall: Alongside well-studied HLA-B-restricted CMV epitopes, recently identified HLA-C-restricted CMV epitopes were also used.

TCRdb reprocessed the reads via MiXCR and lists one record per CDR3 protein. The sample consists of about 920,000 distinct CDR3 sequences, around 30% of them appearing once. The receptor was isolated from a human donor in good health (CMV status not recorded). Some clones in this sample may be carry-over from other donors' samples. The sequences come from cultured CD8+ T cells from PBMCs, collected from culture after CMV antigen stimulation. The chain recombines TRBV7-4 with TRBJ2-1; tentatively, D is TRBD1 or TRBD2 (7 bases each). In DNA form, the CDR3 reads TGTGCCAGCAGCCCAGGGGGGGGCAGGCCCAATGAGCAGTTCTTC. Residues: CASSPGGGRPNEQFF.